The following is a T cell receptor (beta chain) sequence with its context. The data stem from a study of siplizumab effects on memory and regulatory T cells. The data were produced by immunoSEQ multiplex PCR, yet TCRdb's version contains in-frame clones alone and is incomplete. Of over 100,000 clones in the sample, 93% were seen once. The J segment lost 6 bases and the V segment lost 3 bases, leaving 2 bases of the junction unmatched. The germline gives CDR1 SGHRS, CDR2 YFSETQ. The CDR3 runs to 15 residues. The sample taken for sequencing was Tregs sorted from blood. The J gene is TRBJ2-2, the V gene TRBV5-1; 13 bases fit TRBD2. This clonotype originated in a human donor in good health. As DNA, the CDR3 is TGCGCCAGCAGCTCCGGGACTAGCGGGGCCGGGGAGCTGTTTTTT. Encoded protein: CASSSGTSGAGELFF. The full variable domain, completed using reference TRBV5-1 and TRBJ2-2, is KAGVTQTPRYLIKTRGQQVTLSCSPISGHRSVSWYQQTPGQGLQFLFEYFSETQRNKGNFPGRFSGRQFSNSRSEMNVSTLELGDSALYLCASSSGTSGAGELFFGEGSRLTVL.